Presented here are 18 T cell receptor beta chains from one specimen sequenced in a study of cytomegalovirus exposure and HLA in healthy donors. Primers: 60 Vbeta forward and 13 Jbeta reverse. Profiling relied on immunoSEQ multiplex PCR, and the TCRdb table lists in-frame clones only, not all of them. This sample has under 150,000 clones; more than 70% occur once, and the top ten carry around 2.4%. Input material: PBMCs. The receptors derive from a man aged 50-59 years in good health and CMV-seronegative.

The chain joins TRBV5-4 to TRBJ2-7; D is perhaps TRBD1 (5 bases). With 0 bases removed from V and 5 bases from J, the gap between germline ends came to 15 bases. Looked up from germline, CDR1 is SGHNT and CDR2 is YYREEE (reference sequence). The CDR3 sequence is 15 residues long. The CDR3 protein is CASSLGGRVNDEQYF. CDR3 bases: TGTGCCAGCAGCTTGGGGGGCAGGGTAAACGACGAGCAGTACTTC.

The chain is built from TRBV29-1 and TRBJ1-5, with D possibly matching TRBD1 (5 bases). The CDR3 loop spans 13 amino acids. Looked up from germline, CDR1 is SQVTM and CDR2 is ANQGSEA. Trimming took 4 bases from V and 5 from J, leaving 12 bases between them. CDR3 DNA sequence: TGCAGCGTTGCGCAGGGCGGGGATCAGCCCCAGCATTTT. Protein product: CSVAQGGDQPQHF.

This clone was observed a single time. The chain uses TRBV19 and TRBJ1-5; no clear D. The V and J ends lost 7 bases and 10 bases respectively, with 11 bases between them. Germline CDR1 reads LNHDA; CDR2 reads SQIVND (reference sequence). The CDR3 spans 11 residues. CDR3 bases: TGTGCCAGTACCCTATCGAGCCCCCAGCATTTT. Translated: CASTLSSPQHF. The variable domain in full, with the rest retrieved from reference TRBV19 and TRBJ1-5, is DGGITQSPKYLFRKEGQNVTLSCEQNLNHDAMYWYRQDPGQGLRLIYYSQIVNDFQKGDIAEGYSVSREKKESFPLTVTSAQKNPTAFYLCASTLSSPQHFGDGTRLSIL.

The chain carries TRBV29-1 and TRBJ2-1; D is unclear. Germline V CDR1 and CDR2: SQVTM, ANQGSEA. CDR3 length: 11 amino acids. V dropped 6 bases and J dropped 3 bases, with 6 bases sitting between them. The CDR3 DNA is TGCAGCGTCCTATTCTACAATGAGCAGTTCTTC. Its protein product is CSVLFYNEQFF.

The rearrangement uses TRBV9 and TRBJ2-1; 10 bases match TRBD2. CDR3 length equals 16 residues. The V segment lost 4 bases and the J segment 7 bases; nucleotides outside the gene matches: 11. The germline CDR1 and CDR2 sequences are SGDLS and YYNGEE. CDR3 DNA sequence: TGTGCCAGCAGCCTTAGCGGGGGGTTTCTAGGGAATGAGCAGTTCTTC. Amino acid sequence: CASSLSGGFLGNEQFF.

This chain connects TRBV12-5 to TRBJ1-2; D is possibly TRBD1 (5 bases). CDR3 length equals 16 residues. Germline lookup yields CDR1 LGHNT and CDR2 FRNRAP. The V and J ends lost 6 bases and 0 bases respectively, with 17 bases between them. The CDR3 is CASGGDFLRANYGYTF. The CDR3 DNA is TGTGCTAGTGGGGGGGACTTCCTCCGGGCTAACTATGGCTACACCTTC.

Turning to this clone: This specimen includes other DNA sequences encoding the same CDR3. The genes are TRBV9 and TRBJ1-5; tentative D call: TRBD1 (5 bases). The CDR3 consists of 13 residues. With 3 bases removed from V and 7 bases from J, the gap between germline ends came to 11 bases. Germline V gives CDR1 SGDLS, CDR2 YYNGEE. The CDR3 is CASSGTGNQPQHF. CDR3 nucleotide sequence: TGTGCCAGCAGCGGCACAGGTAACCAGCCCCAGCATTTT.

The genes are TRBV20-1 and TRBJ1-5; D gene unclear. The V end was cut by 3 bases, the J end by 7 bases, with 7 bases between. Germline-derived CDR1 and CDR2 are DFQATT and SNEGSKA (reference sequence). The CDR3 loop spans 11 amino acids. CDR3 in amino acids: CSASQEQPQHF. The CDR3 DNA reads TGCAGTGCTAGTCAGGAACAGCCCCAGCATTTT.

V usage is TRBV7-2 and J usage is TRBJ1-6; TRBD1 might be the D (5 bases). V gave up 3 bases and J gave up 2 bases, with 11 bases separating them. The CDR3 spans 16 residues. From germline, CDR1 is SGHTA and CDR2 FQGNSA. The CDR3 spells CASSLASTAYNSPLHF. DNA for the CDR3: TGTGCCAGCAGCTTGGCGTCGACAGCCTATAATTCACCCCTCCACTTT. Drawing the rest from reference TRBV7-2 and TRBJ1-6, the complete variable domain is GAGVSQSPSNKVTEKGKDVELRCDPISGHTALYWYRQSLGQGLEFLIYFQGNSAPDKSGLPSDRFSAERTGGSVSTLTIQRTQQEDSAVYLCASSLASTAYNSPLHFGNGTRLTVT.

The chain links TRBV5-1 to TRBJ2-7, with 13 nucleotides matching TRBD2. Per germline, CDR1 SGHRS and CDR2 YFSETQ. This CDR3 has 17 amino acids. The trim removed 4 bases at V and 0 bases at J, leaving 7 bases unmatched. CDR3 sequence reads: CASSPGLAGSSSYEQYF. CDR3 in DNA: TGCGCCAGCAGCCCGGGACTAGCGGGATCCAGCTCCTACGAGCAGTACTTC.

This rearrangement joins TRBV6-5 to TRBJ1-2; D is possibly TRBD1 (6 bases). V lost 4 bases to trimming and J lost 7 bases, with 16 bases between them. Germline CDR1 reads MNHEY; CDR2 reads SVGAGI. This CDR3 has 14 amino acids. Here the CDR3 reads CASSSKTGPGGYTF. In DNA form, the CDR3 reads TGTGCCAGCAGTTCGAAAACAGGGCCGGGTGGCTACACCTTC.

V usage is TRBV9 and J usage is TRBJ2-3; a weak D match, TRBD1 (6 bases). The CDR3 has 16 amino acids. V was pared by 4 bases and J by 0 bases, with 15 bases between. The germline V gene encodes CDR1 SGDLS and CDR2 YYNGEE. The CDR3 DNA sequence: TGTGCCAGCAGCCTGGAAGGACAGCGTAGCACAGATACGCAGTATTTT. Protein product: CASSLEGQRSTDTQYF.

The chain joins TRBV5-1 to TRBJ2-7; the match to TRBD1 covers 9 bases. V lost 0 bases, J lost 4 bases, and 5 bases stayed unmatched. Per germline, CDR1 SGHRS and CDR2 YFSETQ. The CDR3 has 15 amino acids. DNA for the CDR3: TGCGCCAGCAGCTTGGAGACAGGGGGATTTTACGAGCAGTACTTC. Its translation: CASSLETGGFYEQYF. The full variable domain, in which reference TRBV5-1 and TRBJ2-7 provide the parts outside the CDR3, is KAGVTQTPRYLIKTRGQQVTLSCSPISGHRSVSWYQQTPGQGLQFLFEYFSETQRNKGNFPGRFSGRQFSNSRSEMNVSTLELGDSALYLCASSLETGGFYEQYFGPGTRLTVT.

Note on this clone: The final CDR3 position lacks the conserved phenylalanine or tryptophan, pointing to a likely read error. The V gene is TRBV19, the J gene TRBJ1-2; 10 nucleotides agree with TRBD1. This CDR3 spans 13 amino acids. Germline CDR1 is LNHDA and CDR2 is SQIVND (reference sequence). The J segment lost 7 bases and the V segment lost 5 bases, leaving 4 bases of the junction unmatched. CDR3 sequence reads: CASSATGGGGYTL. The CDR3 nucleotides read TGTGCCAGTAGTGCGACAGGGGGCGGTGGCTACACCCTC.

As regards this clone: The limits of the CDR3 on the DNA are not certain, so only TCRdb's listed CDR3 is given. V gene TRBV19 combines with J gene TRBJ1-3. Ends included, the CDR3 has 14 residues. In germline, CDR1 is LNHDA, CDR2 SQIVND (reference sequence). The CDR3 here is CASTSVSSGNTIYF.

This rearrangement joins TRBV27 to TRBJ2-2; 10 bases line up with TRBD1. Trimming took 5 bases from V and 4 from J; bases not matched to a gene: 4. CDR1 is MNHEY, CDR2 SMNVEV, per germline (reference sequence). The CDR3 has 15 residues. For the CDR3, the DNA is TGTGCCAGCAGTGTGACAGGGGGCATCACCGGGGAGCTGTTTTTT. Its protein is CASSVTGGITGELFF.

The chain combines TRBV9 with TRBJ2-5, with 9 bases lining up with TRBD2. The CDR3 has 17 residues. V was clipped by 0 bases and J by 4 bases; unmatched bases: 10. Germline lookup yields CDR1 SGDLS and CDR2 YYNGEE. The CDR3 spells CASSVGSSGALLETQYF. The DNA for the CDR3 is TGTGCCAGCAGCGTAGGGTCTAGCGGGGCCTTACTAGAGACCCAGTACTTC.

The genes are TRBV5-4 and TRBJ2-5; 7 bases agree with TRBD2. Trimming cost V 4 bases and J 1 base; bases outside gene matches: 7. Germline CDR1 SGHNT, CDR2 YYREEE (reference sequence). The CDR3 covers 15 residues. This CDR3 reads CASSPDWEGQETQYF. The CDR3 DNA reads TGTGCCAGCAGCCCAGATTGGGAGGGCCAAGAGACCCAGTACTTC. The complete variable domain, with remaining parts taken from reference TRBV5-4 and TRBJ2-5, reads ETGVTQSPTHLIKTRGQQVTLRCSSQSGHNTVSWYQQALGQGPQFIFQYYREEENGRGNFPPRFSGLQFPNYSSELNVNALELDDSALYLCASSPDWEGQETQYFGPGTRLLVL.